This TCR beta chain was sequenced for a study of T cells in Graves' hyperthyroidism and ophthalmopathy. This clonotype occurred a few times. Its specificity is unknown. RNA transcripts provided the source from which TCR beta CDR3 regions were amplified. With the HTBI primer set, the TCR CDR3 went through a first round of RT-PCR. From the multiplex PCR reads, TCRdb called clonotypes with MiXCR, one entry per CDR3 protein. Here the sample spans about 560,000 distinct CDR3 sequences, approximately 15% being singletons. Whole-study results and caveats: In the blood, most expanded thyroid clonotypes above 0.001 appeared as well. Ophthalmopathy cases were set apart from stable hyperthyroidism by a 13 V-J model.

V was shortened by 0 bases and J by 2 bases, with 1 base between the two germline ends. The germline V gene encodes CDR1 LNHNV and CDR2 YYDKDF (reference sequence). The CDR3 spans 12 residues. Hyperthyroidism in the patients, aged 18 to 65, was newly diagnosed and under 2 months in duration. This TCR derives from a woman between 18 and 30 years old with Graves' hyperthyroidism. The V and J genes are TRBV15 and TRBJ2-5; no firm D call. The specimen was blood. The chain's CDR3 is CATSRDQETQYF. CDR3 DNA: TGTGCCACCAGCAGAGATCAAGAGACCCAGTACTTC.